The following is a TCR beta chain sequence with its context. The data were taken from a study of blood T cell repertoires in COVID-19. On the study more broadly: The United States, Italy and Spain were the sources of the acute and convalescent COVID-19 samples. PBMCs, B-cell-depleted T cells, or T cells provided the cDNA or gDNA that made up the material.

As originally analysed: Estimates of nucleated cell counts were drawn from the amplification of reference gene primers. Libraries were prepared by immunoSEQ multiplex PCR; TCRdb keeps only in-frame clonotypes and omits some of them. V, J and clone size reflect that table, while D and trimming were determined from the DNA. The sample lists 59,000 or so clones; 65% to 85% were seen once. Specimen: peripheral blood. The TCR comes from a man aged 55-75 years with acute or convalescent COVID-19.

CDR3 DNA: TGTGCCAGTAGTATAGATTCAGGGCGGGCCGGGGGCTCTGGGGCCAACGTCCTGACTTTC. It yields the protein CASSIDSGRAGGSGANVLTF. This chain links TRBV19 with TRBJ2-6; TRBD2 might be the D (6 bases). CDR1 and CDR2 from the germline V gene are LNHDA and SQIVND (reference sequence). The CDR3 loop spans 20 amino acids. The V and J ends lost 0 bases and 0 bases respectively, with 18 bases between them. The full variable domain, in which reference TRBV19 and TRBJ2-6 provide the parts outside the CDR3, is DGGITQSPKYLFRKEGQNVTLSCEQNLNHDAMYWYRQDPGQGLRLIYYSQIVNDFQKGDIAEGYSVSREKKESFPLTVTSAQKNPTAFYLCASSIDSGRAGGSGANVLTFGAGSRLTVL.